This is a list of T cell receptor beta chains from one sample in a study of blood T cell repertoires in COVID-19. Generated by immunoSEQ multiplex PCR, the TCRdb table keeps only in-frame clones and is missing some. This table holds roughly 290,000 clones, approximately 86% found once. Sequenced: peripheral blood. These TCRs come from a woman aged 25 to 39 who had recovered from COVID-19. Both conserved end residues are part of each CDR3. The order of the fields is clone size, V gene, J gene, D gene, CDR3 protein, CDR3 DNA. D genes are given only for firm matches. Part of the rows lack a size; the others show once, few, many or a class for expanded clones.

.	TRBV7-9	TRBJ2-5	.	CASSLVSETQYF	TGTGCCAGCAGCTTAGTATCAGAGACCCAGTACTTC
once	TRBV4-1	TRBJ2-2	.	CASSQGTGQLYTGELFF	TGCGCCAGCAGCCAAGGAACCGGACAGCTTTACACCGGGGAGCTGTTTTTT
once	TRBV6-5	TRBJ2-7	.	CAALAPYEQYF	TGTGCCGCGCTAGCTCCCTACGAGCAGTACTTC
.	TRBV6-1	TRBJ2-3	.	CASSVSAASSLTDTQYF	TGTGCCAGCAGTGTGTCAGCGGCTAGCAGCCTAACAGATACGCAGTATTTT
.	TRBV7-9	TRBJ1-5	TRBD1	CASSLGDRDRNQPQHF	TGTGCCAGCAGCTTGGGCGATAGGGACAGAAATCAGCCCCAGCATTTT
.	TRBV27	TRBJ2-3	.	CASSFSLQTDTQYF	TGTGCCAGCAGTTTTTCTTTGCAGACAGATACGCAGTATTTT
.	TRBV7-2	TRBJ1-6	.	CASSSDFSSYNSPLHF	TGTGCCAGCAGTTCGGACTTTAGCTCCTATAATTCACCCCTCCACTTT
.	TRBV5-4	TRBJ1-2	TRBD1	CASSLAPGQGAPYGYTF	TGTGCCAGCAGCTTGGCACCGGGACAGGGGGCTCCCTATGGCTACACCTTC
once	TRBV11-3	TRBJ2-2	.	CASSFWAAGELFF	TGTGCCAGCAGCTTTTGGGCTGCCGGGGAGCTGTTTTTT
few	TRBV28	TRBJ1-2	.	CASSFNRADNYGYTF	TGTGCCAGCAGTTTTAACAGGGCGGATAACTATGGCTACACCTTC
.	TRBV18	TRBJ2-3	.	CASSPGAGAGSDTQYF	TGTGCCAGCTCACCAGGCGCGGGGGCCGGATCAGATACGCAGTATTTT
once	TRBV11-1	TRBJ2-5	TRBD1	CASSYRQGPQETQYF	TGTGCCAGCAGTTATAGACAGGGACCTCAAGAGACCCAGTACTTC
.	TRBV5-1	TRBJ1-1	TRBD1	CASSFVQGATEAFF	TGCGCCAGCAGCTTCGTACAGGGGGCGACTGAAGCTTTCTTT
.	TRBV6-5	TRBJ1-5	.	CASMERKDQPQHF	TGTGCCAGCATGGAGAGAAAAGACCAGCCCCAGCATTTT
.	TRBV5-1	TRBJ1-1	.	CASSHGPGVLEAFF	TGCGCCAGCAGTCACGGCCCCGGGGTCCTGGAGGCTTTCTTT
few	TRBV20-1	TRBJ2-2	TRBD2	CSASHKAGRAGELFF	TGCAGTGCTAGTCATAAGGCAGGGAGGGCCGGGGAGCTGTTTTTT
once	TRBV7-8	TRBJ1-1	.	CASSLDGGSTEAFF	TGTGCCAGCAGCTTAGACGGGGGGAGCACTGAAGCTTTCTTT
.	TRBV7-2	TRBJ1-1	TRBD1	CASSSGQGSLTEAFF	TGTGCCAGCAGCTCGGGACAGGGGAGCCTTACTGAAGCTTTCTTT
.	TRBV5-1	TRBJ1-4	.	CASSLGGGEKLFF	TGCGCCAGCAGCTTGGGAGGGGGTGAAAAACTGTTTTTT
few	TRBV3-1/TRBV3-2	TRBJ2-1	TRBD1	CASSFTGQGDNEQFF	TGTGCCAGCAGCTTTACGGGACAGGGCGACAATGAGCAGTTCTTC
.	TRBV5-1	TRBJ1-3	TRBD1	CASSKDRASSGNTIYF	TGCGCCAGCAGCAAGGACAGGGCGAGCTCTGGAAACACCATATATTTT
.	TRBV11-2	TRBJ1-1	.	CASSLVGTEAFF	TGTGCCAGCAGCTTGGTAGGGACAGAAGCTTTCTTT
.	TRBV5-4	TRBJ1-6	.	CASSLESGNSPLHF	TGTGCCAGCAGCTTGGAAAGCGGGAATTCACCCCTCCACTTT
.	TRBV5-1	TRBJ2-1	TRBD1	CASSAGTGGNEQFF	TGCGCCAGCAGCGCCGGGACAGGGGGCAATGAGCAGTTCTTC
.	TRBV4-3	TRBJ1-1	.	CASSQDTGFNTEAFF	TGCGCCAGCAGCCAAGATACAGGTTTCAACACTGAAGCTTTCTTT
.	TRBV6-1	TRBJ2-1	.	CASSEARGNEQFF	TGTGCCAGCAGTGAGGCCAGGGGAAATGAGCAGTTCTTC
.	TRBV3-1/TRBV3-2	TRBJ2-7	TRBD1	CASSLGQGGYEQYF	TGTGCCAGCAGCCTTGGACAGGGTGGCTACGAGCAGTACTTC
.	TRBV6-1	TRBJ2-7	.	CASSEGLAYEQYF	TGTGCCAGCAGTGAGGGGCTGGCCTACGAGCAGTACTTC
.	TRBV6-6	TRBJ1-1	.	CASSGGNSEAFF	TGTGCCAGCAGCGGGGGGAACAGTGAAGCTTTCTTT
.	TRBV29-1	TRBJ1-2	TRBD1	CSVEDYIPIRGETNYGYTF	TGCAGCGTTGAAGATTATATTCCGATCAGGGGGGAGACGAACTATGGCTACACCTTC
.	TRBV19	TRBJ1-1	.	CASHGQPNTEAFF	TGTGCCAGTCACGGACAGCCTAACACTGAAGCTTTCTTT